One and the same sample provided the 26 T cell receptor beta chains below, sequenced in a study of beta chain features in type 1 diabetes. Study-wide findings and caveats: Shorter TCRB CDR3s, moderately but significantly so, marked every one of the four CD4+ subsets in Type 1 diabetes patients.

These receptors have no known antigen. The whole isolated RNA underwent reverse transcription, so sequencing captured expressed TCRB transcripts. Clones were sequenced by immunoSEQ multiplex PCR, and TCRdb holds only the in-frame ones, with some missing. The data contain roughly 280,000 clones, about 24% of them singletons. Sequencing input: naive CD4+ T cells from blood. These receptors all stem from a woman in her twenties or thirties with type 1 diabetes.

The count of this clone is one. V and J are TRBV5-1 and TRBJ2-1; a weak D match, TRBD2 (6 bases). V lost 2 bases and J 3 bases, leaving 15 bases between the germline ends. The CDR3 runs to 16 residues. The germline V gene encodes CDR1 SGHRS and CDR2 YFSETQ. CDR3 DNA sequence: TGCGCCAGCAGCTTATCGGGAGCATCAAACTACAATGAGCAGTTCTTC. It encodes CASSLSGASNYNEQFF.

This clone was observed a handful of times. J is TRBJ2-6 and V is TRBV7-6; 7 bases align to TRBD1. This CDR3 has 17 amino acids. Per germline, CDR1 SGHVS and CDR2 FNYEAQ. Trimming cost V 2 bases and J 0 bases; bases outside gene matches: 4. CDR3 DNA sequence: TGTGCCAGCAGCTTACACAGGGGCGACTCTGGGGCCAACGTCCTGACTTTC. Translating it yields CASSLHRGDSGANVLTF.

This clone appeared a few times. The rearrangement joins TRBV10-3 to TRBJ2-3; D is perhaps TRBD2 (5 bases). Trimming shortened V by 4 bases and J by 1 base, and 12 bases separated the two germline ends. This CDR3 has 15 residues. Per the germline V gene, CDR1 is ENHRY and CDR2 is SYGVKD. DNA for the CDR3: TGTGCCATCAGTGGTGTAGCAGCGGGCACAGATACGCAGTATTTT. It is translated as CAISGVAAGTDTQYF.

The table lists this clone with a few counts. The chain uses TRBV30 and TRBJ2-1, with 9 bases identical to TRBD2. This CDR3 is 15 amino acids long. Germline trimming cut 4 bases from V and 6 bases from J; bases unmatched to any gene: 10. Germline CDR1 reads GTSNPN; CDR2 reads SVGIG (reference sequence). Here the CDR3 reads CAWILSGTSFNEQFF. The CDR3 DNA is TGTGCCTGGATCCTTTCCGGGACTAGCTTCAATGAGCAGTTCTTC.

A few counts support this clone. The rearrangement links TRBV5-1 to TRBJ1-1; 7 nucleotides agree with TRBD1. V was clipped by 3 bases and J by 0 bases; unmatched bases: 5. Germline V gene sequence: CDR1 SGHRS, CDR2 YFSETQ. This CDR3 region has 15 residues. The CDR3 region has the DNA TGCGCCAGCAGCTCCTGGACAGGTCTGAACACTGAAGCTTTCTTT. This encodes CASSSWTGLNTEAFF. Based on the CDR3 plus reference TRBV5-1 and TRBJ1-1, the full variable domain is KAGVTQTPRYLIKTRGQQVTLSCSPISGHRSVSWYQQTPGQGLQFLFEYFSETQRNKGNFPGRFSGRQFSNSRSEMNVSTLELGDSALYLCASSSWTGLNTEAFFGQGTRLTVV.

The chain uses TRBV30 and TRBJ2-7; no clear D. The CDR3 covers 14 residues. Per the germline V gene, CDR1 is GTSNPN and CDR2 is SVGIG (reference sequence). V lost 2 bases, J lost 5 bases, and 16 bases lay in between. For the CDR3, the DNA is TGTGCCTGGAGTATACGGGTCTCGAGCGACGAGCAGTACTTC. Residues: CAWSIRVSSDEQYF.

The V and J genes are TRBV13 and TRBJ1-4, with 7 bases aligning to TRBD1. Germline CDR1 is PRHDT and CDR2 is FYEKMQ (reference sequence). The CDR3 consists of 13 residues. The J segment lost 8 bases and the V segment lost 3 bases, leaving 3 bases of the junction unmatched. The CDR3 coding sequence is TGTGCCAGCAGCTTCGACAGGGAGGAAAAACTGTTTTTT. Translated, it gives CASSFDREEKLFF.

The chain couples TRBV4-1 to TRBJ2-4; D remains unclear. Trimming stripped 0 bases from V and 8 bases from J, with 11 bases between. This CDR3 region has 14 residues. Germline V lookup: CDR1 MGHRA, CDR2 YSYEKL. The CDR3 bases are TGCGCCAGCAGCCAAGAGGCTAGTCTGGACATTCAGTACTTC. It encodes CASSQEASLDIQYF.

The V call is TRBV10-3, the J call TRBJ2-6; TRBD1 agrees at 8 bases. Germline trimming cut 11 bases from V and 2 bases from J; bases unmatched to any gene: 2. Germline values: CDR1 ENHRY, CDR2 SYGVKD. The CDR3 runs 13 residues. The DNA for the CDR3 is TGTGCCGGCAGGGGGCCTGGGGCCAACGTCCTGACTTTC. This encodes CAGRGPGANVLTF.

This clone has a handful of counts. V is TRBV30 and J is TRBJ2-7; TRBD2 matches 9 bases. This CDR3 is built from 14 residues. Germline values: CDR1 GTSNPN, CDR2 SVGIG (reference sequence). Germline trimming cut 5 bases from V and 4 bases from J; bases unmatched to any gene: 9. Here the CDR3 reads CAWGISGSSYEQYF. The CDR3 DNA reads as TGTGCCTGGGGCATTAGCGGGAGTTCTTACGAGCAGTACTTC.

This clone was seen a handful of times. The CDR3 DNA is TGTGCCAGCAGTTACGATGGCGGGGCGAACACCGGGGAGCTGTTTTTT. Translated: CASSYDGGANTGELFF. This chain joins TRBV6-5 and TRBJ2-2, with a tentative D call TRBD2 (6 bases). Germline CDR1 reads MNHEY; CDR2 reads SVGAGI. The V gene lost 2 bases and the J gene lost 0 bases, with 10 bases spanning the gap. There are 16 residues in the CDR3.

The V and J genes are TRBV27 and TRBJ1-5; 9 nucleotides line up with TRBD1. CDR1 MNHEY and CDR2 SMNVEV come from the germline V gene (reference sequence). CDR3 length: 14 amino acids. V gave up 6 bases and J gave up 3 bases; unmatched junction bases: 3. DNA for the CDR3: TGTGCCAGCAGGGGACAGGGATACAATCAGCCCCAGCATTTT. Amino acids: CASRGQGYNQPQHF.

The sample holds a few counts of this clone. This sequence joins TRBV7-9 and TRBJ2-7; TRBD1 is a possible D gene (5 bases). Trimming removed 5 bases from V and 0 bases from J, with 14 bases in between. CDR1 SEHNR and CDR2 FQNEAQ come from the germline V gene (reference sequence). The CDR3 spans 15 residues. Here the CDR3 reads CASSHQTVFSYEQYF. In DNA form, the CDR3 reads TGTGCCAGCAGCCATCAGACAGTGTTCTCCTACGAGCAGTACTTC.

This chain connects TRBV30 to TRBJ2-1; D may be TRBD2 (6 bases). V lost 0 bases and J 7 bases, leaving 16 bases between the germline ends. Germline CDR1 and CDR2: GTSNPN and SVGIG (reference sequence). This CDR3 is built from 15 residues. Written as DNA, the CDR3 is TGTGCCTGGAGTGTACCTTGGGGGGAGTGGAATGAGCAGTTCTTC. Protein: CAWSVPWGEWNEQFF.

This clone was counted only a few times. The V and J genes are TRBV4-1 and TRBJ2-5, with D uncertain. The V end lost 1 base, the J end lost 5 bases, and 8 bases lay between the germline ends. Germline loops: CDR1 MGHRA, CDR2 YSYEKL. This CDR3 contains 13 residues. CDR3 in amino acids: CASSQGLEETQYF. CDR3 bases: TGCGCCAGCAGCCAAGGCCTCGAGGAGACCCAGTACTTC.

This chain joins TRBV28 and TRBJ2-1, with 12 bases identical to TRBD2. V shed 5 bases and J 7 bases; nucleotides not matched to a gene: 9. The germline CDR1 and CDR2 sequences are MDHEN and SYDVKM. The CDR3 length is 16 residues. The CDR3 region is CASSNLAGGPGNEQFF. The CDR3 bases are TGTGCCAGCAGTAACCTAGCGGGAGGGCCGGGTAATGAGCAGTTCTTC.

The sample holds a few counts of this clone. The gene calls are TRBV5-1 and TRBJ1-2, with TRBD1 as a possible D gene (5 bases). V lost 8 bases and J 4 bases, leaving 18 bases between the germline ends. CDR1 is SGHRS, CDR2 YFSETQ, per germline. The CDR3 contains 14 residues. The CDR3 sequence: CASYSIDSFYGYTF. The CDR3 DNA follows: TGCGCCAGTTACTCTATCGACAGCTTCTATGGCTACACCTTC.

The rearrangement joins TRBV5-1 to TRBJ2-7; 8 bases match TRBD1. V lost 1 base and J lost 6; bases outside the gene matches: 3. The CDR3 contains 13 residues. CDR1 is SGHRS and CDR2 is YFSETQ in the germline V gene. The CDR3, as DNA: TGCGCCAGCAGCTTGTTCCAGGGGGCCGAGCAGTACTTC. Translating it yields CASSLFQGAEQYF.

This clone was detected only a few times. CDR3 sequence reads: CASSLASGPRDTQYF. The CDR3 nucleotides are TGTGCCAGCAGCTTAGCTTCAGGGCCACGAGATACGCAGTATTTT. The chain employs TRBV7-9 and TRBJ2-3; D may be TRBD1 (5 bases). V shed 0 bases and J shed 5 bases, with 12 bases lying between them. This CDR3 region has 15 residues. CDR1 is SEHNR, CDR2 FQNEAQ, per germline (reference sequence). Filled out from reference TRBV7-9 and TRBJ2-3, the complete variable domain reads DTGVSQNPRHKITKRGQNVTFRCDPISEHNRLYWYRQTLGQGPEFLTYFQNEAQLEKSRLLSDRFSAERPKGSFSTLEIQRTEQGDSAMYLCASSLASGPRDTQYFGPGTRLTVL.

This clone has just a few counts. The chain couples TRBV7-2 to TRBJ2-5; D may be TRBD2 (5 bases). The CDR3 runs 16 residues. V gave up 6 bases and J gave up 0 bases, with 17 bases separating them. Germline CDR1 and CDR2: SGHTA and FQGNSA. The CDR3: CASSFLFRTYQETQYF. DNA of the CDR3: TGTGCCAGCAGTTTCCTTTTCCGGACTTACCAAGAGACCCAGTACTTC.

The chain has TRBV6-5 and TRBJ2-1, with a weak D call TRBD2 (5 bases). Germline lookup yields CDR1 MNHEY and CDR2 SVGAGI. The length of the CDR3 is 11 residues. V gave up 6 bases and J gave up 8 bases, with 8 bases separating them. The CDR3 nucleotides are TGTGCCAGCAGGAGGGTGCATGAGCAGTTCTTC. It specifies CASRRVHEQFF.

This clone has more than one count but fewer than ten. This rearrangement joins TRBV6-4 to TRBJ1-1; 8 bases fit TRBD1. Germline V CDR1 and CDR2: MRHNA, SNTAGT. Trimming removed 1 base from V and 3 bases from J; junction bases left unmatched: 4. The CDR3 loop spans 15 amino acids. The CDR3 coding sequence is TGTGCCAGCAGTGACTGGACAGGGATGGACACTGAAGCTTTCTTT. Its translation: CASSDWTGMDTEAFF.

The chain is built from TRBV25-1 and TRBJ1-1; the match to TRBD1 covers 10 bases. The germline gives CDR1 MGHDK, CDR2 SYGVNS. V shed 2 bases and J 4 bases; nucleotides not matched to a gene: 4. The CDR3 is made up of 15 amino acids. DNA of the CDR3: TGTGCCAGCAGTGAAGTCGGACAGGGGGGCACTGAAGCTTTCTTT. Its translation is CASSEVGQGGTEAFF.

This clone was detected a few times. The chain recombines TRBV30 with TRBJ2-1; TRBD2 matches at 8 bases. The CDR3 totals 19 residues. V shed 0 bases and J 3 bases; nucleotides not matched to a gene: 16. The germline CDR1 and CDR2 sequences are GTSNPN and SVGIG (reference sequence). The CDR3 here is CAWSVRSGIIRGGYNEQFF. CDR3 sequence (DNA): TGTGCCTGGAGTGTACGTAGCGGGATTATACGAGGGGGCTACAATGAGCAGTTCTTC. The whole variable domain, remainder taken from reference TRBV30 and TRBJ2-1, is SQTIHQWPATLVQPVGSPLSLECTVEGTSNPNLYWYRQAAGRGLQLLFYSVGIGQISSEVPQNLSASRPQDRQFILSSKKLLLSDSGFYLCAWSVRSGIIRGGYNEQFFGPGTRLTVL.

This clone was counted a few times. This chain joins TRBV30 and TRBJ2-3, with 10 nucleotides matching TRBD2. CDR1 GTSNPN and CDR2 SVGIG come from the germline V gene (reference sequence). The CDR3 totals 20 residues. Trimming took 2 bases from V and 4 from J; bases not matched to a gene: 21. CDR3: CAWSRKGTPLAGVGSDTQYF. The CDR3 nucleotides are TGTGCCTGGAGTAGAAAGGGCACCCCGCTAGCGGGAGTAGGCTCAGATACGCAGTATTTT.

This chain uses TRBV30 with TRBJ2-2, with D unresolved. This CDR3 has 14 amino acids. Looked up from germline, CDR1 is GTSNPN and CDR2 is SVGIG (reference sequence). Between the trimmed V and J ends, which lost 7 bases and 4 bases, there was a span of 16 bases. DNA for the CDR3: TGTGCCTTAGCACCACTGTTAGGCACCGGGGAGCTGTTTTTT. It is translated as CALAPLLGTGELFF.